The subject of this entry is one TCR beta chain. The data derive from a study of blood T cell repertoires in COVID-19. Study-wide context: Some COVID-19 samples were acute and others convalescent; all came from the United States, Italy and Spain. PBMCs, B-cell-depleted T cells, or T cells provided the cDNA or gDNA that made up the material.

In the authors' methods: Quantification of nucleated cells was approximated via reference gene primer amplification. The data were produced by immunoSEQ multiplex PCR, yet TCRdb's version contains in-frame clones alone and is incomplete. The V and J calls and clone size come from that table; D and trimming were worked out from the DNA. The sample has roughly 91,000 clones, around 85% seen once. The receptor's source is a man in his 70s with acute or convalescent COVID-19. Sequenced input: peripheral blood.

This CDR3 reads CASSPGSGGHYGYTF. The CDR3 DNA is TGTGCCAGCAGCCCGGGGTCAGGGGGCCACTATGGCTACACCTTC. J is TRBJ1-2 and V is TRBV5-4; 8 bases agree with TRBD1. Per the germline V gene, CDR1 is SGHNT and CDR2 is YYREEE (reference sequence). The CDR3 consists of 15 residues. V trimming: 4 bases; J trimming: 3 bases; junction bases outside the gene matches: 8.